Listed below are T cell receptor beta chains from one sample, sequenced in a study of T cells in tuberculosis. Sequencing was performed with immunoSEQ multiplex PCR; in TCRdb, only in-frame clones are kept and a portion is missing. Among some 34,000 clones listed, 93% were seen once. What was sequenced was PBMCs. The receptors were sampled from a donor between 10 and 29 years old with latent tuberculosis or without tuberculosis infection. CDR3s include the opening cysteine and the closing phenylalanine or tryptophan. Each record gives: clone size, J gene, V gene, D gene, CDR3 protein, CDR3 DNA. The D gene is left open where the match is weak. The listing skips clone size in some rows; elsewhere it reads once, few, many or a size class.

abundance: .
j_gene: TRBJ2-2
v_gene: TRBV7-9
d_gene: .
CDR3aa: CASSSPPGLGTGELFF
CDR3nt: TGTGCCAGCAGCTCGCCGCCGGGGTTGGGCACCGGGGAGCTGTTTTTT

abundance: .
j_gene: TRBJ1-4
v_gene: TRBV4-1
d_gene: .
CDR3aa: CASSQAQTAATNEKLFF
CDR3nt: TGCGCCAGCAGCCAAGCTCAGACAGCTGCAACTAATGAAAAACTGTTTTTT

abundance: .
j_gene: TRBJ2-2
v_gene: TRBV9
d_gene: TRBD1
CDR3aa: CASSVVDGQGTTGELFF
CDR3nt: TGTGCCAGCAGCGTAGTCGATGGACAGGGGACCACCGGGGAGCTGTTTTTT

abundance: .
j_gene: TRBJ1-1
v_gene: TRBV25-1
d_gene: .
CDR3aa: CASSVRVPEAFF
CDR3nt: TGTGCCAGCAGTGTACGGGTCCCTGAAGCTTTCTTT

abundance: .
j_gene: TRBJ1-2
v_gene: TRBV19
d_gene: TRBD1
CDR3aa: CASSLGQGSGYTF
CDR3nt: TGTGCCAGTAGTCTAGGACAGGGGTCTGGCTACACCTTC

abundance: .
j_gene: TRBJ2-2
v_gene: TRBV29-1
d_gene: .
CDR3aa: CSVEMAGRNTGELFF
CDR3nt: TGCAGCGTTGAAATGGCGGGACGGAACACCGGGGAGCTGTTTTTT

abundance: .
j_gene: TRBJ1-2
v_gene: TRBV6-1
d_gene: .
CDR3aa: CAALGARYTF
CDR3nt: TGTGCCGCTTTGGGGGCGCGCTACACCTTC

abundance: .
j_gene: TRBJ1-1
v_gene: TRBV19
d_gene: .
CDR3aa: CASTAGVMNTEAFF
CDR3nt: TGTGCCAGTACCGCCGGGGTCATGAACACTGAAGCTTTCTTT

abundance: .
j_gene: TRBJ2-3
v_gene: TRBV5-1
d_gene: TRBD2
CDR3aa: CASSVGTSISDTQYF
CDR3nt: TGCGCCAGCAGCGTCGGGACTAGCATTTCTGATACGCAGTATTTT

abundance: .
j_gene: TRBJ1-1
v_gene: TRBV7-3
d_gene: .
CDR3aa: CASSPVASQNTEAFF
CDR3nt: TGTGCCAGCAGCCCCGTCGCAAGCCAGAACACTGAAGCTTTCTTT

abundance: .
j_gene: TRBJ2-1
v_gene: TRBV27
d_gene: .
CDR3aa: CASGLHHNEQFF
CDR3nt: TGTGCCAGCGGACTACACCACAATGAGCAGTTCTTC

abundance: .
j_gene: TRBJ2-7
v_gene: TRBV7-8
d_gene: TRBD1
CDR3aa: CASSFGQGASLFIYEQYF
CDR3nt: TGTGCCAGCAGCTTCGGACAGGGGGCGAGCTTATTCATCTACGAGCAGTACTTC

abundance: .
j_gene: TRBJ2-1
v_gene: TRBV9
d_gene: TRBD2
CDR3aa: CASSPPAGELYNEQFF
CDR3nt: TGTGCCAGCAGCCCCCCAGCGGGGGAGCTTTACAATGAGCAGTTCTTC

abundance: .
j_gene: TRBJ2-7
v_gene: TRBV29-1
d_gene: TRBD1
CDR3aa: CSVPGQDSYEQYF
CDR3nt: TGCAGCGTCCCGGGACAGGACTCCTACGAGCAGTACTTC

abundance: .
j_gene: TRBJ1-5
v_gene: TRBV4-1
d_gene: TRBD1
CDR3aa: CASSRGGTGSQPQHF
CDR3nt: TGCGCCAGCAGCCGGGGGGGGACAGGGAGTCAGCCCCAGCATTTT

abundance: .
j_gene: TRBJ1-2
v_gene: TRBV7-3
d_gene: .
CDR3aa: CASSLTAQEGSGGYTF
CDR3nt: TGTGCCAGCAGCTTAACGGCACAGGAGGGTTCGGGAGGCTACACCTTC

abundance: once
j_gene: TRBJ2-1
v_gene: TRBV30
d_gene: .
CDR3aa: CAWSEDTFSYNEQFF
CDR3nt: TGTGCCTGGAGCGAGGACACCTTCTCCTACAATGAGCAGTTCTTC

abundance: .
j_gene: TRBJ2-2
v_gene: TRBV6-5
d_gene: .
CDR3aa: CASSLGGAGELFF
CDR3nt: TGTGCCAGCAGTTTAGGGGGGGCCGGGGAGCTGTTTTTT

abundance: .
j_gene: TRBJ1-2
v_gene: TRBV9
d_gene: .
CDR3aa: CASSVVSGGYTF
CDR3nt: TGTGCCAGCAGCGTAGTATCCGGGGGCTACACCTTC

abundance: .
j_gene: TRBJ1-4
v_gene: TRBV6-1
d_gene: TRBD1
CDR3aa: CASSEVGTGEKLFF
CDR3nt: TGTGCCAGCAGTGAAGTCGGGACAGGTGAAAAACTGTTTTTT

abundance: .
j_gene: TRBJ2-1
v_gene: TRBV2
d_gene: .
CDR3aa: CASSREKSLNEQFF
CDR3nt: TGTGCCAGCAGCAGGGAAAAGAGCCTCAATGAGCAGTTCTTC

abundance: .
j_gene: TRBJ1-2
v_gene: TRBV6-5
d_gene: .
CDR3aa: CASSYWYGGSRYTF
CDR3nt: TGTGCCAGCAGTTACTGGTACGGGGGGAGTCGCTACACCTTC

abundance: few
j_gene: TRBJ1-4
v_gene: TRBV5-6
d_gene: .
CDR3aa: CASSLNSAKLFF
CDR3nt: TGTGCCAGCAGCTTGAACAGTGCAAAACTGTTTTTT

abundance: .
j_gene: TRBJ1-5
v_gene: TRBV7-9
d_gene: .
CDR3aa: CASSTGVRPQHF
CDR3nt: TGTGCCAGCAGTACAGGCGTACGGCCCCAGCATTTT

abundance: once
j_gene: TRBJ2-3
v_gene: TRBV25-1
d_gene: .
CDR3aa: CASSDVFRTDTQYF
CDR3nt: TGTGCCAGCAGTGACGTCTTCCGCACAGATACGCAGTATTTT

abundance: .
j_gene: TRBJ2-1
v_gene: TRBV2
d_gene: TRBD1
CDR3aa: CASRRDSQTYNEQFF
CDR3nt: TGTGCCAGCAGACGGGACAGTCAAACCTACAATGAGCAGTTCTTC

abundance: .
j_gene: TRBJ2-7
v_gene: TRBV6-1
d_gene: TRBD2
CDR3aa: CASSRTSGEYEQYF
CDR3nt: TGTGCCAGCAGTCGGACTAGCGGGGAGTACGAGCAGTACTTC

abundance: .
j_gene: TRBJ1-2
v_gene: TRBV5-4
d_gene: TRBD1
CDR3aa: CASSPYRGWEGYTF
CDR3nt: TGTGCCAGCAGCCCTTACAGGGGTTGGGAGGGCTACACCTTC

abundance: once
j_gene: TRBJ2-7
v_gene: TRBV6-1
d_gene: TRBD2
CDR3aa: CASSEGSGGPHEQYF
CDR3nt: TGTGCCAGCAGTGAAGGGTCGGGGGGGCCTCACGAGCAGTACTTC

abundance: .
j_gene: TRBJ2-7
v_gene: TRBV5-1
d_gene: TRBD1
CDR3aa: CASSPGGTGTYEQYF
CDR3nt: TGCGCCAGCAGCCCTGGGGGGACAGGGACCTACGAGCAGTACTTC

abundance: .
j_gene: TRBJ2-7
v_gene: TRBV7-6
d_gene: TRBD2
CDR3aa: CASSPAGGPYEQYF
CDR3nt: TGTGCCAGCAGCCCAGCGGGGGGCCCATACGAGCAGTACTTC

abundance: .
j_gene: TRBJ1-1
v_gene: TRBV5-1
d_gene: .
CDR3aa: CASSLAGRGAFF
CDR3nt: TGCGCCAGCAGCTTGGCCGGGAGGGGAGCTTTCTTT

abundance: few
j_gene: TRBJ1-1
v_gene: TRBV2
d_gene: TRBD1
CDR3aa: CASVHAGQLNTEAFF
CDR3nt: TGTGCCAGCGTTCACGCGGGACAGTTAAACACTGAAGCTTTCTTT

abundance: .
j_gene: TRBJ1-6
v_gene: TRBV5-5
d_gene: TRBD1
CDR3aa: CASSPPGQGNSPLHF
CDR3nt: TGTGCCAGCAGCCCCCCGGGACAGGGTAATTCACCCCTCCACTTT

abundance: .
j_gene: TRBJ2-3
v_gene: TRBV5-8
d_gene: TRBD1
CDR3aa: CASSLANRGLSDTQYF
CDR3nt: TGTGCCAGCAGCTTGGCCAACAGGGGGCTTTCAGATACGCAGTATTTT

abundance: .
j_gene: TRBJ1-2
v_gene: TRBV11-3
d_gene: TRBD1
CDR3aa: CASSLDRGGDGYTF
CDR3nt: TGTGCCAGCAGCTTAGATAGAGGGGGCGATGGCTACACCTTC

abundance: .
j_gene: TRBJ1-2
v_gene: TRBV7-6
d_gene: .
CDR3aa: CASSLTQGLGYGYTF
CDR3nt: TGTGCCAGCAGCCTCACACAGGGCCTGGGCTATGGCTACACCTTC